The clone carrying this T cell receptor beta chain showed up many times. Its antigen is unidentified. The data belong to a study of molecular identifiers for immune sequencing clone quantification. Across the whole study: In replicates, RNA from around 20,000 or 100,000 naive CD8 cells was divided five ways and four parts were sequenced. General observations from the study: Underestimation of highly expanded clone sizes could arise where identical TCR molecules share a barcode. Clones carrying above 20 RNA copies accounted for over 97% of effector molecules, under 1% in naive cells.

Naive CD8 T cells underwent sorting with the CD8+CD4-CCR7+CD45RA+ definition. MiXCR was run by TCRdb on the PCR reads, yielding one entry per CDR3 protein. The sample gives about 39,000 distinct CDR3 sequences, less than 20% of which show up once; roughly 6.6% is in the top ten. Sequenced sample: naive CD8+ T cells from blood, with Jurkat cell RNA spiked in. Subset meaning: FACS-sorted CD8+CD4-CCR7+CD45RA+ naive T cells. The receptor was derived from a human donor in good health. Some libraries in this study had Jurkat cell RNA spiked in.

DNA of the CDR3: TGCAGCTCGGCGGAGGGGTACAATGAGCAGTTCTTC. Its translation is CSSAEGYNEQFF. This chain links TRBV29-1 with TRBJ2-1; possible D gene TRBD2, 6 bases. Germline V CDR1 and CDR2: SQVTM, ANQGSEA. This CDR3 is 12 amino acids long. V lost 8 bases to trimming and J lost 4 bases, with 12 bases between them.